This is a list of T cell receptor beta chains from one sample in a study of regulatory T cells in long-lasting Graves disease. From the multiplex PCR reads, TCRdb called clonotypes with MiXCR, one entry per CDR3 protein. The sample consists of roughly 220,000 distinct CDR3 sequences, 15% to 20% of them appearing once. Sequencing was performed on peripheral blood mononuclear cells (PBMCs), taken at new diagnosis, from a patient treated with antithyroid drugs. These receptors originate from a female donor with Graves disease. Both conserved end residues are part of each CDR3. A D gene is named only where the DNA matches it firmly. Clone size is shown for a subset of rows, as once, few, many or a class of expanded clone.

V	D	size	J	CDR3	DNA
TRBV7-8	NA	many	TRBJ2-1	CASSLGTNNEQFF	TGTGCCAGCAGCCTCGGGACAAACAATGAGCAGTTCTTC
TRBV7-2	TRBD2	many	TRBJ2-1	CASSRPGAGENEQFF	TGTGCCAGCAGTCGACCCGGGGCGGGAGAAAATGAGCAGTTCTTC
TRBV7-9	NA	many	TRBJ2-1	CASSTAASSYNEQFF	TGTGCCAGCAGCACAGCCGCGAGCTCCTACAATGAGCAGTTCTTC
TRBV9	NA	NA	TRBJ2-7	CASSAPPGGPWGEQYF	TGTGCCAGCAGCGCGCCCCCCGGAGGGCCCTGGGGCGAGCAGTACTTC
TRBV20-1	TRBD1	many	TRBJ2-1	CSARDRNRGYNEQFF	TGCAGTGCTAGAGATCGTAACAGGGGATACAATGAGCAGTTCTTC
TRBV20-1	TRBD2	many	TRBJ2-1	CSARPALAASYNEQFF	TGCAGTGCTAGACCAGCGCTAGCGGCTTCCTACAATGAGCAGTTCTTC
TRBV19	TRBD1	few	TRBJ2-7	CASRRTGGPAEQYF	TGTGCCAGTAGAAGGACAGGGGGGCCCGCAGAGCAGTACTTC
TRBV14	NA	many	TRBJ1-1	CASSQNNMNTEAFF	TGTGCCAGCAGCCAAAATAACATGAACACTGAAGCTTTCTTT
TRBV5-1	NA	many	TRBJ1-2	CASSLFERDGYTF	TGCGCCAGCAGCTTGTTCGAGAGGGATGGCTACACCTTC
TRBV19	TRBD1	many	TRBJ2-7	CASKGQGLGYEQYF	TGTGCCAGTAAGGGACAGGGGTTGGGCTACGAGCAGTACTTC
TRBV11-3	NA	few	TRBJ2-2	CASSLFGGTGELFF	TGTGCCAGCAGCTTATTTGGAGGGACCGGGGAGCTGTTTTTT
TRBV5-5	NA	many	TRBJ1-5	CASSLALGGAGNQPQHF	TGTGCCAGCAGCTTGGCCCTAGGGGGTGCCGGGAATCAGCCCCAGCATTTT
TRBV6-2/TRBV6-3	NA	many	TRBJ1-2	CASSYLGWYGYTF	TGTGCCAGCAGTTACCTAGGGTGGTATGGCTACACCTTC
TRBV12-3/TRBV12-4	NA	many	TRBJ1-6	CASSLQGKNSPLHF	TGTGCCAGCAGTTTGCAGGGGAAAAATTCACCCCTCCACTTT
TRBV27	TRBD1	many	TRBJ1-2	CASSWDRGLGYTF	TGTGCCAGCAGTTGGGACAGGGGTCTCGGCTACACCTTC
TRBV4-2	NA	many	TRBJ1-1	CASSPPEGLFNGAFF	TGTGCCAGCAGCCCCCCCGAAGGGCTCTTTAACGGAGCTTTCTTT
TRBV9	TRBD2	NA	TRBJ2-5	CASSVEGTSGRAPTQYF	TGTGCCAGCAGCGTAGAGGGGACTAGCGGGAGGGCCCCGACCCAGTACTTC
TRBV24-1	NA	few	TRBJ2-1	CATTGGPYNEQFF	TGTGCCACCACCGGGGGCCCCTACAATGAGCAGTTCTTC
TRBV5-1	NA	many	TRBJ2-5	CASSLEEGSKETQYF	TGCGCCAGCAGCTTGGAAGAGGGGAGTAAAGAGACCCAGTACTTC
TRBV12-3/TRBV12-4	NA	NA	TRBJ2-1	CAGSSSRAASRYNEQFF	TGTGCCGGCAGCTCTTCACGCGCTGCCAGTAGATACAATGAGCAGTTCTTC
TRBV19	NA	many	TRBJ2-2	CASIYNPTGLGTGELFF	TGTGCCAGTATTTATAACCCAACAGGACTGGGGACCGGGGAGCTGTTTTTT
TRBV19	TRBD2	NA	TRBJ2-1	CASSGTSGRHNEQFF	TGTGCCAGTAGTGGCACTAGCGGGAGACACAATGAGCAGTTCTTC
TRBV30	NA	many	TRBJ2-7	CAWSPGYEQYF	TGTGCCTGGAGTCCTGGGTACGAGCAGTACTTC
TRBV19	TRBD1	many	TRBJ1-5	CASSHQMTGTGSNRNQPQHF	TGTGCCAGTAGTCACCAAATGACCGGGACAGGGAGCAATCGCAATCAGCCCCAGCATTTT
TRBV12-3/TRBV12-4	NA	many	TRBJ2-7	CASSRLQGNEQYF	TGTGCCAGCAGTCGCCTACAGGGAAACGAGCAGTACTTC
TRBV29-1	TRBD2	many	TRBJ2-3	CSVAGLAGDTQYF	TGCAGCGTTGCGGGACTAGCGGGAGATACGCAGTATTTT
TRBV2	TRBD2	few	TRBJ2-7	CASITGASGGRAGYEQYF	TGTGCCAGCATTACAGGGGCTAGCGGCGGGAGGGCCGGGTACGAGCAGTACTTC
TRBV28	TRBD1	many	TRBJ2-1	CASSRTGYNEQFF	TGTGCCAGCTCTCGGACAGGTTACAATGAGCAGTTCTTC
TRBV2	TRBD1	many	TRBJ1-1	CASNYDRVGTEAFF	TGTGCCAGCAATTATGACAGGGTGGGGACTGAAGCTTTCTTT
TRBV20-1	TRBD2	many	TRBJ2-7	CSATGTSGAGEQYF	TGCAGTGCTACGGGGACTAGCGGAGCGGGCGAGCAGTACTTC
TRBV5-4	NA	many	TRBJ2-1	CASSLVSYNEQFF	TGTGCCAGCAGCTTGGTCAGCTACAATGAGCAGTTCTTC
TRBV12-3/TRBV12-4	NA	many	TRBJ2-3	CASSFTSSTDTQYF	TGTGCCAGCAGTTTTACTTCTAGCACAGATACGCAGTATTTT
TRBV7-6	NA	many	TRBJ1-1	CASSPWGTGTEAFF	TGTGCCAGCAGCCCTTGGGGGACGGGCACTGAAGCTTTCTTT
TRBV28	NA	many	TRBJ2-5	CASRTGRRLTQYF	TGTGCCAGCAGAACGGGACGGCGATTGACCCAGTACTTC
TRBV30	TRBD1	many	TRBJ2-1	CAWIRIRGWVNEQFF	TGTGCCTGGATTCGAATCAGGGGGTGGGTCAATGAGCAGTTCTTC
TRBV12-3/TRBV12-4	NA	many	TRBJ1-1	CASSLSGARTEAFF	TGTGCCAGCAGTTTGTCAGGGGCTCGGACTGAAGCTTTCTTT
TRBV6-2/TRBV6-3	NA	NA	TRBJ2-7	CASSGGHYTYEQYF	TGTGCCAGCAGTGGGGGACACTACACCTACGAGCAGTACTTC
TRBV19	NA	many	TRBJ1-1	CASSTRGSAFF	TGTGCCAGTAGTACTCGGGGAAGCGCTTTCTTT
TRBV28	TRBD1	many	TRBJ1-1	CASSYRDSAFF	TGTGCCAGCAGTTACCGGGACAGCGCTTTCTTT
TRBV9	TRBD2	many	TRBJ2-1	CASSSNGLAGGPPANEQFF	TGTGCCAGCAGTTCCAATGGACTAGCGGGAGGGCCTCCGGCCAATGAGCAGTTCTTC
TRBV2	NA	many	TRBJ2-2	CASRPMRGTGELFF	TGTGCCAGCAGACCCATGAGAGGCACCGGGGAGCTGTTTTTT
TRBV11-2	NA	many	TRBJ1-1	CASSSLGPLNTEAFF	TGTGCCAGCAGCTCCCTTGGGCCCCTGAACACTGAAGCTTTCTTT
TRBV19	NA	many	TRBJ1-2	CASSMSGQGHGYTF	TGTGCCAGTAGTATGTCGGGACAAGGCCATGGCTACACCTTC
TRBV18	NA	NA	TRBJ1-3	CASSPPSPPGNTIYF	TGTGCCAGCTCACCACCGTCCCCTCCCGGAAACACCATATATTTT
TRBV11-1	TRBD2	many	TRBJ2-7	CASSPRTSGKPYEQYF	TGTGCCAGCAGCCCCCGGACTAGCGGGAAACCCTACGAGCAGTACTTC
TRBV5-1	NA	many	TRBJ2-1	CASSLKGGNEQFF	TGCGCCAGCAGCTTGAAGGGTGGGAATGAGCAGTTCTTC
TRBV5-1	NA	many	TRBJ2-5	CASSWSWGQDQETQYF	TGTGCCAGCAGCTGGAGCTGGGGGCAGGACCAAGAGACCCAGTACTTC